This note documents a single T cell receptor (beta chain) sequence. This clonotype was recorded a few times. Its binding antigen is unknown. A read error may account for a junction end that differs from germline. Taken from cysteine to phenylalanine, the CDR3 has 12 residues. Only CDR3 DNA is held: 36 bases, read in frame from base 1. The data were taken from a study of T-cell reconstitution after alpha-beta-depleted transplantation in children (dated by TCRdb to the mid-2010s). About the investigation overall: The study quantitatively tracked T-cell immune reconstitution after TCRalphabeta/CD19-depleted allogeneic hematopoietic cell transplantation in children using TCR repertoire profiling.

The treatment or condition label of this sample denotes: allogeneic hematopoietic cell transplantation with graft depleted of TCRalphabeta T cells and CD19 B cells. TCRalphabeta/CD19-depleted allogeneic hematopoietic cell grafts were given to the transplant recipients, all of whom were children. Study-wide findings and limitations: In some patients, the high TCRbeta diversity seen at day 60 was put down to recipient T cells and intrathymic progenitors that had survived conditioning. The apparently early recovery of alphabetaT-cell counts about two months after transplant reportedly depended on only several hundred rapidly expanded clones that came from non-depleted graft cells. Over the following months the frequencies of hyperexpanded clones went down, and after one year T-cell counts and TCRbeta diversity were mostly credited to newly produced T cells.

Library preparation used PCR. TCRdb names Illumina HiSeq 2500 as the instrument used. Molecular barcoding was employed in the preparation of TCR libraries, with unique molecular identifiers being used to normalize TCRbeta repertoire quantification. TCRdb itself trimmed the public reads at Q25 with fastp, ran MiXCR and retained productive beta chains. For every CDR3 protein sequence, its rows merge into one entry that carries the most common genes and DNA. This sample is represented by hundreds of thousands of distinct CDR3 sequences; roughly 23% of them were singletons. About 14% of the sample is held by the ten biggest clonotypes.

The receptor was isolated from a boy in the first two years of life who had a stem cell transplant for acute myeloid leukemia, so the T cells may come from the graft donor. Sample: PBMCs, mostly from graft donor cells, taken 360 days after TCRalphabeta/CD19-depleted stem cell transplant. The rearrangement combines TRBV12-3 or TRBV12-4 with TRBJ1-2, with 8 bases matching TRBD1. DNA sequence: TGTGCCAGCAGTACCTTGACAGGGGCTAGGGCCTTC. Protein translation: CASSTLTGARAF.